These 19 T cell receptor beta chains were sequenced from one sample in a study of post-analysis software for immune sequencing data. Study findings and constraints: TRBV5-6, TRBV5-1 and TRBV20-1 belonged to a set of about 5 TRBV segments that were more frequent in patients than controls.

Their cognate antigens are unknown. TCR beta cDNA libraries had unique molecular identifiers. TCRdb passed the PCR reads through MiXCR, listing each CDR3 protein once. The sample lists around 260,000 distinct CDR3 sequences, roughly a third occurring once. The sample consisted of blood. These receptors came from a girl between 5 and 17 years old with multiple sclerosis.

The chain combines TRBV5-6 with TRBJ1-6; possible D gene TRBD1, 5 bases. Per germline, CDR1 SGHDT and CDR2 YYEEEE. The CDR3 spans 14 residues. Trimming left V 0 bases short and J 7 bases short, with 8 bases between. CDR3 sequence: CASSLGGSNSPLHF. For the CDR3, the DNA is TGTGCCAGCAGCTTGGGGGGCTCGAATTCACCCCTCCACTTT.

This clonotype was observed many times. V is TRBV5-1 and J is TRBJ2-4; tentative D call: TRBD2 (6 bases). V was clipped by 5 bases and J by 0 bases, with 15 bases between them. The V gene's germline CDR1 is SGHRS and CDR2 YFSETQ. This CDR3 comprises 16 residues. In DNA, the CDR3 is TGCGCCAGCAGGCCCGGGAGCCATCTAGCCAAAAACATTCAGTACTTC. Its protein is CASRPGSHLAKNIQYF. The whole variable domain, filled in from reference TRBV5-1 and TRBJ2-4, reads KAGVTQTPRYLIKTRGQQVTLSCSPISGHRSVSWYQQTPGQGLQFLFEYFSETQRNKGNFPGRFSGRQFSNSRSEMNVSTLELGDSALYLCASRPGSHLAKNIQYFGAGTRLSVL.

Details on this clonotype: The junction and the germline gene differ at one end; a read error may be behind it. The V gene is TRBV15, the J gene TRBJ2-3; D remains unclear. CDR3 length equals 12 residues. Per the germline V gene, CDR1 is LNHNV and CDR2 is YYDKDF (reference sequence). The CDR3 here is CATSYGTDTRYF. DNA of the CDR3: TGTGCCACCAGCTACGGCACAGATACGCGGTATTTT.

This clonotype was seen only a few times. J is TRBJ2-2 and V is TRBV2; 10 bases match TRBD2. V trimming: 7 bases; J trimming: 4 bases; junction bases outside the gene matches: 12. The CDR3 contains 17 residues. Germline lookup yields CDR1 SNHLY and CDR2 FYNNEI. CDR3 residues: CASTSGTSVDFTGELFF. CDR3 DNA: TGTGCCAGCACATCCGGGACTAGCGTCGATTTCACCGGGGAGCTGTTTTTT. The complete variable domain, with remaining parts taken from reference TRBV2 and TRBJ2-2, reads EPEVTQTPSHQVTQMGQEVILRCVPISNHLYFYWYRQILGQKVEFLVSFYNNEISEKSEIFDDQFSVERPDGSNFTLKIRSTKLEDSAMYFCASTSGTSVDFTGELFFGEGSRLTVL.

This clonotype was counted at least ten times. The V call is TRBV7-9, the J call TRBJ1-1; D is perhaps TRBD1 (5 bases). The germline gives CDR1 SEHNR, CDR2 FQNEAQ (reference sequence). The CDR3 has 12 amino acids. V dropped 5 bases and J dropped 3 bases, with 7 bases sitting between them. The CDR3 nucleotides read TGTGCCAGCAGCCTACAGGACACTGAAGCTTTCTTT. It translates to CASSLQDTEAFF.

This clonotype was counted a few times. This may come from a read error, since a much larger clone is one base off. This chain connects TRBV9 to TRBJ2-7; 9 bases line up with TRBD2. V lost 7 bases to trimming and J lost 7 bases; unmatched junction nucleotides: 12. The CDR3 runs to 14 residues. Looked up from germline, CDR1 is SGDLS and CDR2 is YYNGEE. This CDR3 is CASGGGGAYNEQYF. The CDR3 bases are TGTGCCAGCGGAGGCGGGGGGGCCTACAATGAGCAGTACTTC. Variable domain in full (rest from reference TRBV9 and TRBJ2-7): DSGVTQTPKHLITATGQRVTLRCSPRSGDLSVYWYQQSLDQGLQFLIQYYNGEERAKGNILERFSAQQFPDLHSELNLSSLELGDSALYFCASGGGGAYNEQYFGPGTRLTVT.

The chain joins TRBV29-1 to TRBJ1-4; D remains unclear. V was shortened by 6 bases and J by 5 bases, with 10 bases between the two germline ends. In germline, CDR1 is SQVTM, CDR2 ANQGSEA. CDR3 size: 12 residues. The CDR3 loop reads CSVASGNEKLFF. In DNA form, the CDR3 reads TGCAGCGTCGCCTCGGGGAATGAAAAACTGTTTTTT.

The gene calls are TRBV29-1 and TRBJ2-2; D tentatively fits TRBD1 or TRBD2 (5 bases each). The germline V gene has CDR1 SQVTM and CDR2 ANQGSEA. The CDR3 has 14 residues. Trimming took 4 bases from V and 0 from J, leaving 9 bases between them. CDR3 region: CSVGGRANTGELFF. The CDR3 bases are TGCAGCGTTGGGGGGAGAGCGAACACCGGGGAGCTGTTTTTT.

This chain connects TRBV2 to TRBJ2-1; 9 nucleotides align to TRBD2. The CDR3 sequence is 17 residues long. The junction had 13 bases not matched to a gene; V was cut back by 6 bases and J by 4 bases. Germline lookup yields CDR1 SNHLY and CDR2 FYNNEI. CDR3 region: CASRSRVWTSEYNEQFF. CDR3 DNA sequence: TGTGCCAGCAGGAGTCGGGTCTGGACTAGCGAATACAATGAGCAGTTCTTC.

As concerns this clonotype: It may be a read error: a sequence one base away is much more abundant. The chain is built from TRBV27 and TRBJ1-1; D is undetermined. The CDR3 has 14 residues. The germline V gene has CDR1 MNHEY and CDR2 SMNVEV (reference sequence). CDR3 bases: TGTGTCAGCAGTTACAGCAACATGAACACTGAAGCTTTCTTT. Its translation is CVSSYSNMNTEAFF.

This clonotype has at least ten counts. This rearrangement joins TRBV12-3 or TRBV12-4 to TRBJ2-1; D might be TRBD2 (5 bases). Trimming took 3 bases from V and 5 from J, leaving 17 bases between them. The CDR3 is made up of 16 amino acids. The CDR3 spells CASSFLPSLENNEQFF. CDR3 in DNA: TGTGCCAGCAGTTTCCTCCCTAGCCTAGAAAACAATGAGCAGTTCTTC.

Only a few counts were recorded for this clonotype. Given a much more abundant clone one base away, this may be a read error. This chain joins TRBV7-9 and TRBJ2-3, with 9 bases aligning to TRBD1. Germline lookup yields CDR1 SEHNR and CDR2 FQNEAQ (reference sequence). This CDR3 comprises 14 residues. This CDR3 reads CAGRLGQGTDTQYF. CDR3 nucleotides: TGTGCCGGCAGATTAGGACAGGGGACAGATACGCAGTATTTT.

This clonotype has a count of ten or more. V is TRBV6-5 and J is TRBJ1-5; the D gene is possibly TRBD1 (6 bases). The germline gives CDR1 MNHEY, CDR2 SVGAGI. This CDR3 is 15 amino acids long. V was trimmed by 5 bases and J by 7 bases, leaving 18 bases between them. In DNA form, the CDR3 reads TGTGCCAGCAGTACGATAGGGGGGAGGAACCAGCCCCAGCATTTT. Translated, it gives CASSTIGGRNQPQHF.

This clonotype was detected a few times. This chain uses TRBV6-6 with TRBJ2-1; the match to TRBD2 covers 14 bases. Germline trimming cut 2 bases from V and 9 bases from J; bases unmatched to any gene: 6. Per germline, CDR1 MNHNY and CDR2 SVGAGI (reference sequence). The CDR3 has 16 residues. DNA of the CDR3: TGTGCCAGCAGTTACAGGAGGACTAGCGGGGGGTCTGAGCAGTTCTTC. It encodes CASSYRRTSGGSEQFF.

For this clonotype: A read error may be the cause here, since a much bigger clone is one base away. This chain joins TRBV3-1 and TRBJ2-3; weak D call: TRBD1 (5 bases). V dropped 4 bases and J dropped 8 bases, with 13 bases sitting between them. CDR3 length: 13 residues. In germline, CDR1 is LGHDT, CDR2 YNNKEL (reference sequence). The CDR3 spells CASSRDPQGTQYF. The CDR3 nucleotides are TGTGCCAGCAGCCGAGATCCGCAGGGTACGCAGTATTTT.

This clonotype was seen a few times. This may be a read error: a much more frequent sequence differs by one nucleotide. The DNA for the CDR3 is TGTGCCACCAGTGATGTCACCGGGACAGGGGGTCCCCTTAGCTACGAGCAGTACTTC. Its translation is CATSDVTGTGGPLSYEQYF. The chain employs TRBV24-1 and TRBJ2-7, with 11 nucleotides matching TRBD1. CDR1 is KGHDR and CDR2 is SFDVKD in the germline V gene. There are 19 residues in the CDR3. V was pared by 3 bases and J by 3 bases, with 15 bases of the junction left unmatched.

The chain uses TRBV5-1 and TRBJ2-3, with D perhaps being TRBD1 or TRBD2 (5 bases each). Trimming removed 4 bases at V and 0 bases at J, with 12 bases between. The CDR3 sequence is 15 residues long. Germline CDR1 is SGHRS and CDR2 is YFSETQ. The CDR3 bases are TGCGCCAGCAGCCTTCGGGACCAGAGCACAGATACGCAGTATTTT. It specifies CASSLRDQSTDTQYF.

Turning to this clonotype: A much larger clone is a single base away; this may be a read error. The CDR3 DNA sequence: TGTGCCAGCAGGGGACTATCAGATGCGCAGTATTTT. Residues: CASRGLSDAQYF. V and J are TRBV12-3 or TRBV12-4 and TRBJ2-3; the match to TRBD2 covers 7 bases. The CDR3 loop spans 12 amino acids.

This chain's CDR3 is CASSQDPIAFEQFF. DNA of the CDR3: TGTGCCAGCAGCCAAGATCCGATAGCATTTGAGCAGTTCTTC. V usage is TRBV4-2 and J usage is TRBJ2-1; D is uncertain. Trimming shortened V by 0 bases and J by 9 bases, and 12 bases separated the two germline ends. CDR1 is LGHNA and CDR2 is YNFKEQ in the germline V gene. The CDR3 sequence is 14 residues long.